These 10 T cell receptor beta chains were sequenced from one sample in a study of CD8 T cells in ankylosing spondylitis. TCRdb reanalysed the 5' RACE reads using MiXCR and keeps one entry per CDR3 protein. The data show 150,000 to 200,000 distinct CDR3 sequences, around 19% seen once. Source material: blood, either unsorted or a sorted T cell fraction (not recorded which). The origin of the receptors is a male donor with ankylosing spondylitis or in good health (not recorded which).

This clonotype was found many times. The V call is TRBV9, the J call TRBJ2-2, with TRBD2 identical over 13 bases. The CDR3 extends over 18 amino acids. The trim removed 0 bases at V and 2 bases at J, leaving 4 bases unmatched. Germline assignment: CDR1 SGDLS and CDR2 YYNGEE. CDR3 sequence: CASSVVGLAGANTGELFF. The CDR3 nucleotides read TGTGCCAGCAGCGTAGTAGGACTAGCGGGAGCAAACACCGGGGAGCTGTTTTTT.

The table lists this clonotype with many counts. The CDR3 loop is CASTLGDRGLTYGYTF. The CDR3 coding sequence is TGCGCCAGCACCCTCGGTGACAGGGGCCTCACCTATGGCTACACCTTC. This chain uses TRBV5-1 with TRBJ1-2; TRBD1 agrees at 8 bases. CDR1 and CDR2 from the germline V gene are SGHRS and YFSETQ. This CDR3 region has 16 residues. V lost 6 bases, J lost 4 bases, and 14 bases stayed unmatched.

This clonotype came up many times. This sequence joins TRBV5-1 and TRBJ2-1; the match to TRBD2 covers 9 bases. Trimming cost V 4 bases and J 5 bases; bases outside gene matches: 7. The CDR3 has 15 amino acids. In germline, CDR1 is SGHRS, CDR2 YFSETQ. The CDR3 sequence: CASSLSGSRHNEQFF. The CDR3 DNA follows: TGCGCCAGCAGCCTTAGCGGGAGTCGGCACAATGAGCAGTTCTTC.

The chain joins TRBV29-1 to TRBJ2-7; 9 bases agree with TRBD2. Germline V CDR1 and CDR2: SQVTM, ANQGSEA. V gave up 4 bases and J gave up 0 bases; unmatched junction bases: 4. CDR3 length: 14 residues. The CDR3 DNA follows: TGCAGCGTTGTTCTAGCGGGAAGCTCCTACGAGCAGTACTTC. Protein sequence: CSVVLAGSSYEQYF.

This clonotype was seen many times. The V gene is TRBV4-2, the J gene TRBJ2-1; possibly TRBD2 for D (5 bases). The V end was cut by 0 bases, the J end by 8 bases, with 14 bases between. Germline V lookup: CDR1 LGHNA, CDR2 YNFKEQ. The CDR3 runs to 15 residues. The CDR3 is CASSQDVGEMHEQFF. CDR3 sequence (DNA): TGTGCCAGCAGCCAAGATGTTGGGGAGATGCATGAGCAGTTCTTC.

This clonotype came up a few times. This chain links TRBV6-2 or TRBV6-3 with TRBJ2-5; 11 nucleotides align to TRBD1. Per the germline V gene, CDR1 is MNHEY and CDR2 is SVGEGT. The CDR3 is made up of 17 amino acids. V gave up 6 bases and J gave up 2 bases; unmatched junction bases: 11. This chain's CDR3 is CASRQLWTGGYQETQYF. DNA of the CDR3: TGTGCCAGCAGACAACTTTGGACAGGGGGCTATCAAGAGACCCAGTACTTC.

The V and J genes are TRBV9 and TRBJ2-2; D call uncertain. Germline V gene lookup returns CDR1 SGDLS and CDR2 YYNGEE. The ends were cut back, 0 bases at V and 4 bases at J, with 16 bases in the middle. The CDR3 totals 17 residues. The CDR3 coding sequence is TGTGCCAGCAGCGTAGCTGGCCCGACTTCATTCACCGGGGAGCTGTTTTTT. It codes for CASSVAGPTSFTGELFF.

This clonotype was detected ten times or more. The genes are TRBV20-1 and TRBJ2-4; D possibly matches TRBD1 or TRBD2 (6 bases each). V was cut by 0 bases and J by 0 bases, with 9 bases left in between. Germline V gene sequence: CDR1 DFQATT, CDR2 SNEGSKA (reference sequence). The length of the CDR3 is 15 residues. The CDR3 nucleotides read TGCAGTGCTAGAGAAGGGGGACTAGCCAAAAACATTCAGTACTTC. It yields the protein CSAREGGLAKNIQYF.

V and J are TRBV24-1 and TRBJ2-2, with 8 bases identical to TRBD2. The CDR3 extends over 15 amino acids. Trimming at V came to 4 bases and at J to 4 bases, leaving 4 bases not matched to a gene. CDR1 and CDR2 (germline): KGHDR, SFDVKD. The CDR3 coding sequence is TGTGCCACCAGTGAGACTAGCGCGATCACCGGGGAGCTGTTTTTT. Amino acids: CATSETSAITGELFF.

This clonotype was observed many times. The chain uses TRBV6-1 and TRBJ2-1, with 8 bases identical to TRBD2. CDR1 and CDR2 (germline): MNHNS, SASEGT. The V and J ends lost 6 bases and 2 bases, in that order; junction bases with no gene match: 6. The CDR3 runs to 15 residues. CDR3 in amino acids: CASRGTSGAYNEQFF. The CDR3 coding sequence is TGTGCCAGCAGGGGTACTAGCGGAGCCTACAATGAGCAGTTCTTC.